Each of the 23 T cell receptor beta chains below was sequenced from the same sample in a study of neurological immune-mediated disorders. TCRdb passed the 5' RACE reads through MiXCR, listing each CDR3 protein once. The table has some 50,000 distinct CDR3 sequences, about a quarter seen once. Specimen: PBMCs. The receptors stem from a woman in her 70s in good health.

This clonotype was seen at least ten times. The chain couples TRBV20-1 to TRBJ2-7; 7 bases map to TRBD2. Germline CDR1 and CDR2: DFQATT and SNEGSKA (reference sequence). CDR3 size: 14 residues. The junction had 12 bases not matched to a gene; V was cut back by 3 bases and J by 7 bases. The CDR3 DNA reads TGCAGTGCTAGGGGGCCACCGGGAGCGGGGGAGCAGTACTTC. This translates into CSARGPPGAGEQYF.

At least ten counts were recorded for this clonotype. The V and J genes are TRBV6-5 and TRBJ2-5; 8 bases match TRBD1. This CDR3 contains 16 residues. V lost 2 bases to trimming and J lost 1 base; unmatched junction nucleotides: 6. The germline V gene encodes CDR1 MNHEY and CDR2 SVGAGI. CDR3 loop: CASSYRPGTGQETQYF. CDR3 nucleotides: TGTGCCAGCAGTTACAGGCCTGGGACAGGCCAAGAGACCCAGTACTTC.

This clonotype occurred many times. The genes are TRBV24-1 and TRBJ2-1, with D unresolved. The CDR3 length is 14 residues. The V and J ends lost 3 bases and 3 bases respectively, with 8 bases between them. Germline loops: CDR1 KGHDR, CDR2 SFDVKD. CDR3 coding DNA: TGTGCCACCAGTGATCCGTATGTCTACAATGAGCAGTTCTTC. Translated, it gives CATSDPYVYNEQFF.

This chain connects TRBV5-1 to TRBJ2-1, with 11 bases fitting TRBD2. J was trimmed by 10 bases and V by 7 bases; bases with no gene match: 10. CDR1 and CDR2 (germline): SGHRS, YFSETQ. This CDR3 is 14 amino acids long. CDR3 DNA sequence: TGCGCCAGCTCCACCGGGACTAGCGGCCCGGAGCAGTTCTTC. Its translation: CASSTGTSGPEQFF.

The J gene is TRBJ1-1, the V gene TRBV18; D is undetermined. V lost 3 bases to trimming and J lost 4 bases, with 12 bases between them. The CDR3 sequence is 14 residues long. Germline lookup yields CDR1 KGHSH and CDR2 LQKENI. CDR3 amino acids: CASSPRSVSTEAFF. The CDR3 DNA reads as TGTGCCAGCTCACCCCGATCGGTGTCCACTGAAGCTTTCTTT.

The chain is built from TRBV29-1 and TRBJ2-7, with 10 bases fitting TRBD2. CDR3 length: 14 amino acids. CDR1 and CDR2 (germline): SQVTM, ANQGSEA. Trimming at V came to 4 bases and at J to 5 bases, leaving 8 bases not matched to a gene. The CDR3 spells CSVGKAGGPDEQYF. The CDR3 nucleotides are TGCAGCGTTGGGAAAGCGGGGGGGCCCGACGAGCAGTACTTC.

This clonotype has a count of ten or more. The V gene is TRBV20-1, the J gene TRBJ2-1; the match to TRBD2 covers 7 bases. CDR3 size: 16 residues. Trimming cost V 3 bases and J 4 bases; bases outside gene matches: 12. CDR1 DFQATT and CDR2 SNEGSKA come from the germline V gene (reference sequence). The CDR3 nucleotides are TGCAGTGCTAGTTCGTCTAGCGGAAAATTTTACAATGAGCAGTTCTTC. It specifies CSASSSSGKFYNEQFF.

The CDR3 nucleotides are TGTGCCAGCAGCCCTATGACAGGGGTTAATGAAAAACTGTTTTTT. Amino acids: CASSPMTGVNEKLFF. The rearrangement joins TRBV7-8 to TRBJ1-4; 8 nucleotides align to TRBD1. CDR3 length: 15 amino acids. Per germline, CDR1 SGHVS and CDR2 FQNEAQ. The junction had 6 bases not matched to a gene; V was cut back by 5 bases and J by 4 bases.

This clonotype was seen at least ten times. The chain combines TRBV11-2 with TRBJ2-2; D is uncertain. The V and J ends lost 5 bases and 1 base respectively, with 14 bases between them. CDR3 length: 16 amino acids. CDR1 is SGHAT, CDR2 FQNNGV, per germline. Here the CDR3 DNA reads TGTGCCAGCAGCCCCCAAGGATCCGGGAACACCGGGGAGCTGTTTTTT. Amino acid sequence: CASSPQGSGNTGELFF.

This clonotype was found a few times. The gene calls are TRBV30 and TRBJ1-5; D ambiguous. V was clipped by 2 bases and J by 3 bases, with 14 bases between them. Looked up from germline, CDR1 is GTSNPN and CDR2 is SVGIG (reference sequence). The CDR3 sequence is 15 residues long. CDR3 DNA sequence: TGTGCCTGGAGTCCCTTTAGGGCGCTCAATCAGCCCCAGCATTTT. Translating gives CAWSPFRALNQPQHF.

This clonotype was picked up one time. The chain uses TRBV7-7 and TRBJ2-5; a possible D gene is TRBD1 (6 bases). CDR1 and CDR2 from the germline V gene are SSHAT and FNYEAQ (reference sequence). V gave up 1 base and J gave up 2 bases, with 14 bases separating them. The CDR3 runs to 16 residues. This CDR3 is CASSLGGHPPQETQYF. CDR3 sequence (DNA): TGTGCCAGCAGCTTAGGGGGACACCCTCCTCAAGAGACCCAGTACTTC.

V is TRBV5-1 and J is TRBJ2-2; D may be TRBD1 (6 bases). This CDR3 contains 14 residues. Germline V gene data show CDR1 as SGHRS and CDR2 as YFSETQ. V was pared by 3 bases and J by 4 bases, with 10 bases between. In DNA, the CDR3 is TGCGCCAGCAGCTCCACAGGGAGCACCGGGGAGCTGTTTTTT. Translating gives CASSSTGSTGELFF.

In its sample, this clonotype was seen many times. The chain has TRBV20-1 and TRBJ2-1; 7 bases are shared with TRBD1. The germline V gene encodes CDR1 DFQATT and CDR2 SNEGSKA (reference sequence). V was pared by 4 bases and J by 3 bases, with 15 bases of the junction left unmatched. There are 17 residues in the CDR3. CDR3 residues: CSAKGALRAEHYNEQFF. CDR3 in DNA: TGCAGTGCTAAGGGGGCGCTACGAGCGGAACACTACAATGAGCAGTTCTTC.

This clonotype came up a few times. The chain links TRBV7-9 to TRBJ1-1; D is perhaps TRBD1 (5 bases). V shed 2 bases and J shed 4 bases, with 8 bases lying between them. The CDR3 has 13 amino acids. Germline CDR1 SEHNR, CDR2 FQNEAQ (reference sequence). The CDR3 spells CASSLYGGTEAFF. CDR3 nucleotides: TGTGCCAGCAGCTTATATGGGGGCACTGAAGCTTTCTTT. The full variable domain, rest sourced from reference TRBV7-9 and TRBJ1-1, is DTGVSQNPRHKITKRGQNVTFRCDPISEHNRLYWYRQTLGQGPEFLTYFQNEAQLEKSRLLSDRFSAERPKGSFSTLEIQRTEQGDSAMYLCASSLYGGTEAFFGQGTRLTVV.

At least ten counts were recorded for this clonotype. The chain combines TRBV5-1 with TRBJ2-2, with D uncertain. The length of the CDR3 is 13 residues. Trimming pared 4 bases from V and 0 bases from J, leaving 4 bases between. CDR1 is SGHRS, CDR2 YFSETQ, per germline. Here the CDR3 reads CASSPANTGELFF. CDR3 nucleotide sequence: TGCGCCAGCAGCCCGGCGAACACCGGGGAGCTGTTTTTT.

This clonotype was observed at least ten times. This chain uses TRBV6-2 or TRBV6-3 with TRBJ2-1; D unresolved. Trimming took 4 bases from V and 4 from J, leaving 5 bases between them. The CDR3 spans 12 residues. Germline assignment: CDR1 MNHEY and CDR2 SVGEGT. CDR3 in DNA: TGTGCCAGCAGTTCTGAGTACAATGAGCAGTTCTTC. Its protein is CASSSEYNEQFF.

This clonotype was seen repeatedly, ten times or more. The CDR3 loop reads CASAGTGSYEQYF. CDR3 nucleotides: TGTGCCAGCGCCGGGACAGGCTCCTACGAGCAGTACTTC. The rearrangement uses TRBV27 and TRBJ2-7; 8 bases are shared with TRBD1. Trimming cost V 8 bases and J 0 bases; bases outside gene matches: 3. The CDR3 runs 13 residues. The germline CDR1 and CDR2 sequences are MNHEY and SMNVEV (reference sequence).

This clonotype came up many times. The V and J genes are TRBV7-6 and TRBJ1-3, with D possibly TRBD1 on 5 matching bases. From germline, CDR1 is SGHVS and CDR2 FNYEAQ. The V and J ends lost 4 bases and 2 bases respectively, with 6 bases between them. This CDR3 has 13 amino acids. The DNA for the CDR3 is TGTGCCAGCAGCTCGGGACCTGGAAACACCATATATTTT. This sequence encodes CASSSGPGNTIYF.

In this sample, this clonotype turned up many times. The chain couples TRBV21-1 to TRBJ2-2; TRBD2 was called by the table and not checked on the DNA. TRBV21-1 counts as a pseudogene. CDR3 size: 14 residues. CDR3 coding DNA: TGTGCCAGCAGGCTCCTAAGGGAGACCGGGGAGCTGTTTTTT. Protein: CASRLLRETGELFF.

The chain uses TRBV5-6 and TRBJ1-1; a possible D gene is TRBD1 (5 bases). CDR1 is SGHDT and CDR2 is YYEEEE in the germline V gene. V shed 3 bases and J shed 5 bases, with 20 bases lying between them. The CDR3 runs to 16 residues. The CDR3 DNA is TGTGCCAGCAGCTCCACAGGTAACTCAAGGACGACTGAAGCTTTCTTT. It is translated as CASSSTGNSRTTEAFF.

The sample holds many counts of this clonotype. The rearrangement uses TRBV12-3 or TRBV12-4 and TRBJ1-3; TRBD1 matches 7 bases. The CDR3 is 15 residues long. Trimming at V came to 3 bases and at J to 4 bases, leaving 6 bases not matched to a gene. The CDR3 here is CASSLEGGSGNTIYF. The CDR3 nucleotides read TGTGCCAGCAGTTTGGAAGGGGGCAGCGGAAACACCATATATTTT.

This clonotype was found many times. CDR3 in amino acids: CASSLIREYTEAFF. The CDR3, as DNA: TGTGCCAGCAGCTTAATAAGGGAGTACACTGAAGCTTTCTTT. The chain joins TRBV7-2 to TRBJ1-1; D unclear. Germline V gives CDR1 SGHTA, CDR2 FQGNSA. Trimming removed 2 bases at V and 3 bases at J, with 10 bases between. This CDR3 is built from 14 residues.

This clonotype was picked up many times. CDR3 loop: CSAMTGGGYEQYF. The CDR3 DNA reads TGCAGTGCAATGACAGGGGGCGGTTACGAGCAGTACTTC. The chain carries TRBV20-1 and TRBJ2-7; 10 bases line up with TRBD1. The V and J ends lost 6 bases and 4 bases, in that order; junction bases with no gene match: 6. The germline V gene encodes CDR1 DFQATT and CDR2 SNEGSKA (reference sequence). This CDR3 has 13 amino acids.